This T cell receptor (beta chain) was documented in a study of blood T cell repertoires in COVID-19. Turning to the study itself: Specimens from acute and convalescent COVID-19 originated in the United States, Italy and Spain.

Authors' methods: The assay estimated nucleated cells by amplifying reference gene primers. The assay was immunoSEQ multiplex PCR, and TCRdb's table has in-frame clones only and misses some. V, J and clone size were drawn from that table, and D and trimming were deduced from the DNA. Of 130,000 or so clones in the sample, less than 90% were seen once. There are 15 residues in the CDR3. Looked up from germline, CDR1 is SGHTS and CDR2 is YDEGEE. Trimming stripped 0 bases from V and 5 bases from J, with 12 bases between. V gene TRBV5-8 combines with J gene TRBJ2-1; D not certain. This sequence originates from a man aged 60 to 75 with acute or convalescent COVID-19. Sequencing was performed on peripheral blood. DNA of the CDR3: TGTGCCAGCAGCTTGGGGTCTCAGGTTCACAATGAGCAGTTCTTC. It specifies CASSLGSQVHNEQFF. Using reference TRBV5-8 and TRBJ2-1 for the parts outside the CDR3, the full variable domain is EAGVTQSPTHLIKTRGQQATLRCSPISGHTSVYWYQQALGLGLQFLLWYDEGEERNRGNFPPRFSGRQFPNYSSELNVNALELEDSALYLCASSLGSQVHNEQFFGPGTRLTVL.